This paragraph reports one T cell receptor (beta chain). Investigators spread the genomic DNA of each subset evenly over several immunoSEQ plates. Generated by immunoSEQ multiplex PCR, the TCRdb table keeps only in-frame clones and is missing some. The sample has more than 2 million clones, roughly 96% seen once; the top ten hold more than 0.1%. The record originates from a study of shared clonotypes between healthy human individuals. The CDR3 is 12 amino acids. The ends were cut back, 6 bases at V and 2 bases at J, with 10 bases in the middle. Per the germline V gene, CDR1 is SQVTM and CDR2 is ANQGSEA.

V gene TRBV29-1 combines with J gene TRBJ1-2, with D perhaps TRBD1 (5 bases). Sequencing used naive CD4+ T cells sorted from blood. Specified subset: CD45RA+ positively selected. The source of this sequence is a man aged 18 to 29 in good health. The CDR3 here is CSVQAGNYGYTF. CDR3 DNA: TGCAGCGTACAAGCAGGGAACTATGGCTACACCTTC. Combining the CDR3 with reference TRBV29-1 and TRBJ1-2 gives the whole variable domain SAVISQKPSRDICQRGTSLTIQCQVDSQVTMMFWYRQQPGQSLTLIATANQGSEATYESGFVIDKFPISRPNLTFSTLTVSNMSPEDSSIYLCSVQAGNYGYTFGSGTRLTVV.